The rows below give T cell receptor beta chains drawn from one sample of a study of cytomegalovirus exposure and HLA in healthy donors. Libraries were prepared by immunoSEQ multiplex PCR; TCRdb keeps only in-frame clonotypes and omits some of them. The sample gives around 100,000 clones, roughly four fifths of which show up once; over 3% is in the top ten. Sample: PBMCs. The receptors stem from a man in his forties in good health and CMV-seronegative. The CDR3 runs from the conserved cysteine through the conserved F or W. D genes are given only for firm matches. Clone size appears in some rows only: once, few, many, or a class for an expanded clone.

abundance: NA; d_gene: TRBD1; j_gene: TRBJ1-1; v_gene: TRBV4-2; CDR3nt: TGTGCCAGCAGCCAAGATACGGGGGGACAGGGAACAAAGAACACTGAAGCTTTCTTT; CDR3aa: CASSQDTGGQGTKNTEAFF
abundance: NA; d_gene: NA; j_gene: TRBJ1-4; v_gene: TRBV15; CDR3nt: TGTGCCACCAGCAGTCCCAGGGAAGCTAATGAAAAACTGTTTTTT; CDR3aa: CATSSPREANEKLFF
abundance: few; d_gene: NA; j_gene: TRBJ2-5; v_gene: TRBV29-1; CDR3nt: TGCAGCGTTGAAAGGGGGGGGGAGACCCAGTACTTC; CDR3aa: CSVERGGETQYF
abundance: few; d_gene: NA; j_gene: TRBJ2-1; v_gene: TRBV7-2; CDR3nt: TGTGCCAGCAGCTTAAACGGGCAGGGCAGCTACAATGAGCAGTTCTTC; CDR3aa: CASSLNGQGSYNEQFF
abundance: NA; d_gene: NA; j_gene: TRBJ1-1; v_gene: TRBV7-9; CDR3nt: TGTGCCAGCAGCTTAGTACGCGGCACGAACACTGAAGCTTTCTTT; CDR3aa: CASSLVRGTNTEAFF
abundance: NA; d_gene: NA; j_gene: TRBJ1-2; v_gene: TRBV7-3; CDR3nt: TGTGCCAGCAGCCTGAGTCCCGGGGATGGCTACACCTTC; CDR3aa: CASSLSPGDGYTF
abundance: once; d_gene: TRBD1; j_gene: TRBJ2-7; v_gene: TRBV2; CDR3nt: TGTGCCAAGTCCGGGACAGGCTTCTACGAGCAGTACTTC; CDR3aa: CAKSGTGFYEQYF
abundance: NA; d_gene: TRBD1; j_gene: TRBJ1-5; v_gene: TRBV4-1; CDR3nt: TGCGCCAGCAGCAAGCAGGACAGGTCCAATCAGCCCCAGCATTTT; CDR3aa: CASSKQDRSNQPQHF
abundance: NA; d_gene: NA; j_gene: TRBJ1-2; v_gene: TRBV6-5; CDR3nt: TGTGCCAGCAGTTACGACTCCTTTGAGGGCTACACCTTC; CDR3aa: CASSYDSFEGYTF
abundance: NA; d_gene: NA; j_gene: TRBJ2-5; v_gene: TRBV2; CDR3nt: TGTGCCAGCAGTGAAAGACGAGGGACACAGCAGTACTTC; CDR3aa: CASSERRGTQQYF
abundance: NA; d_gene: NA; j_gene: TRBJ2-3; v_gene: TRBV7-8; CDR3nt: TGTGCCAGCAGCCCCACCGGGACACTCACAGATACGCAGTATTTT; CDR3aa: CASSPTGTLTDTQYF
abundance: once; d_gene: NA; j_gene: TRBJ2-2; v_gene: TRBV14; CDR3nt: TGTGCCAGCAGCCCGCGGCTGGGCACCGGGGAGCTGTTTTTT; CDR3aa: CASSPRLGTGELFF
abundance: NA; d_gene: NA; j_gene: TRBJ2-3; v_gene: TRBV10-3; CDR3nt: TGTGCCATCCAAGGGGGGGCAGAGGATACGCAGTATTTT; CDR3aa: CAIQGGAEDTQYF
abundance: few; d_gene: NA; j_gene: TRBJ1-3; v_gene: TRBV30; CDR3nt: TGTGCCTGGAGTGGCGGGTCTGGAAACACCATATATTTT; CDR3aa: CAWSGGSGNTIYF
abundance: few; d_gene: NA; j_gene: TRBJ1-1; v_gene: TRBV2; CDR3nt: TGTGCCAGGGCCTCAAACACTGAAGCTTTCTTT; CDR3aa: CARASNTEAFF
abundance: NA; d_gene: TRBD1; j_gene: TRBJ1-2; v_gene: TRBV5-4; CDR3nt: TGTGCCAGCAGCTTGACAGGGGGCGCCTATGGCTACACCTTC; CDR3aa: CASSLTGGAYGYTF
abundance: NA; d_gene: NA; j_gene: TRBJ2-7; v_gene: TRBV15; CDR3nt: TGTGCCACCAGCAGGGACTTCTCCTACGAGCAGTACTTC; CDR3aa: CATSRDFSYEQYF
abundance: NA; d_gene: NA; j_gene: TRBJ1-6; v_gene: TRBV7-2; CDR3nt: TGTGCCAGCAGCTCAGACAGGCCCGACTCCTATAATTCACCCCTCCACTTT; CDR3aa: CASSSDRPDSYNSPLHF
abundance: once; d_gene: TRBD1; j_gene: TRBJ2-5; v_gene: TRBV5-1; CDR3nt: TGCGCCAGCAGAACAGGGGTTGAAGAGACCCAGTACTTC; CDR3aa: CASRTGVEETQYF
abundance: NA; d_gene: NA; j_gene: TRBJ1-1; v_gene: TRBV7-8; CDR3nt: TGTGCCAGCAGCTTAATATCGGTTAAGGAGGGAACTGAAGCTTTCTTT; CDR3aa: CASSLISVKEGTEAFF
abundance: NA; d_gene: TRBD1; j_gene: TRBJ2-2; v_gene: TRBV5-1; CDR3nt: TGCGCCAGCAGCAAGGACAGGGCGGACGGGGAGCTGTTTTTT; CDR3aa: CASSKDRADGELFF
abundance: few; d_gene: TRBD1; j_gene: TRBJ1-1; v_gene: TRBV4-2; CDR3nt: TGTGCCAGCAGCCAGTCAGAGGGACAGGGGAACACTGAAGCTTTCTTT; CDR3aa: CASSQSEGQGNTEAFF
abundance: NA; d_gene: NA; j_gene: TRBJ2-2; v_gene: TRBV5-4; CDR3nt: TGTGCCAGCAGCTTACTGGACAGGAACACCGGGGAGCTGTTTTTT; CDR3aa: CASSLLDRNTGELFF
abundance: few; d_gene: NA; j_gene: TRBJ1-1; v_gene: TRBV29-1; CDR3nt: TGCAGCGTTGATGGGGCCCTGAACACTGAAGCTTTCTTT; CDR3aa: CSVDGALNTEAFF
abundance: few; d_gene: NA; j_gene: TRBJ1-2; v_gene: TRBV7-2; CDR3nt: TGTGCCAGCAGCTTATCAAGGGGCCGGGGCTACACCTTC; CDR3aa: CASSLSRGRGYTF
abundance: NA; d_gene: NA; j_gene: TRBJ1-2; v_gene: TRBV4-1; CDR3nt: TGCGCCAGCAGCCAAGGAATGGCGGCCTACTATGGCTACACCTTC; CDR3aa: CASSQGMAAYYGYTF
abundance: NA; d_gene: NA; j_gene: TRBJ2-1; v_gene: TRBV9; CDR3nt: TGTGCCAGCAGCCGGGACTCAAGGAATGAGCAGTTCTTC; CDR3aa: CASSRDSRNEQFF
abundance: NA; d_gene: NA; j_gene: TRBJ2-5; v_gene: TRBV29-1; CDR3nt: TGCAGCGTGGGGGGTAGGGGGCATGAGACCCAGTACTTC; CDR3aa: CSVGGRGHETQYF
abundance: NA; d_gene: NA; j_gene: TRBJ2-6; v_gene: TRBV6-6; CDR3nt: TGTGCCTCGCGGGACAGTAGCTCTGGGGCCAACGTCCTGACTTTC; CDR3aa: CASRDSSSGANVLTF
abundance: NA; d_gene: NA; j_gene: TRBJ2-3; v_gene: TRBV4-1; CDR3nt: TGCGCCAGCAGCCTAACACGCGATACGCAGTATTTT; CDR3aa: CASSLTRDTQYF
abundance: few; d_gene: NA; j_gene: TRBJ1-1; v_gene: TRBV28; CDR3nt: TGTGCCAGCAGCAGAGGGTTGGGTGAAGCTTTCTTT; CDR3aa: CASSRGLGEAFF
abundance: NA; d_gene: TRBD2; j_gene: TRBJ2-3; v_gene: TRBV7-7; CDR3nt: TGTGCCAGCAGCTTAGGCAGCGGGGGGATCACAGATACGCAGTATTTT; CDR3aa: CASSLGSGGITDTQYF
abundance: NA; d_gene: NA; j_gene: TRBJ1-6; v_gene: TRBV10-3; CDR3nt: TGTGCCATCGGGCCGAATTCACCCCTCCACTTT; CDR3aa: CAIGPNSPLHF
abundance: NA; d_gene: TRBD1; j_gene: TRBJ1-3; v_gene: TRBV5-1; CDR3nt: TGCGCCAGCAGCCTGACAGGGCTCGGAAACACCATATATTTT; CDR3aa: CASSLTGLGNTIYF
abundance: NA; d_gene: NA; j_gene: TRBJ2-5; v_gene: TRBV4-1; CDR3nt: TGCGCCAGCAGCCAGAGAGCAAGTAGCGGTCTGCAAGAGACCCAGTACTTC; CDR3aa: CASSQRASSGLQETQYF
abundance: once; d_gene: NA; j_gene: TRBJ1-5; v_gene: TRBV7-9; CDR3nt: TGTGCCAGCAGCCCCGGGGGGTATTGGCCCCAGCATTTT; CDR3aa: CASSPGGYWPQHF
abundance: NA; d_gene: TRBD2; j_gene: TRBJ2-2; v_gene: TRBV5-4; CDR3nt: TGTGCCAGCAGCCATAGTGGACTAGCGGGGGTAGATGCCGGGGAGCTGTTTTTT; CDR3aa: CASSHSGLAGVDAGELFF
abundance: NA; d_gene: NA; j_gene: TRBJ1-5; v_gene: TRBV27; CDR3nt: TGTGCCAGCAGTTCTAAGGGGTCGCCCCAGCATTTT; CDR3aa: CASSSKGSPQHF
abundance: NA; d_gene: TRBD2; j_gene: TRBJ2-3; v_gene: TRBV11-2; CDR3nt: TGTGCCAGCAGCAAAGGAATAGCGGGGTCTAGCACAGATACGCAGTATTTT; CDR3aa: CASSKGIAGSSTDTQYF
abundance: NA; d_gene: TRBD1; j_gene: TRBJ2-5; v_gene: TRBV2; CDR3nt: TGTGCCACCGGGACAGCACGTGGGGAGACCCAGTACTTC; CDR3aa: CATGTARGETQYF
abundance: few; d_gene: NA; j_gene: TRBJ1-2; v_gene: TRBV7-8; CDR3nt: TGTGCCAGCAGCCCTAGGGCAGGGGCCTATGGCTACACCTTC; CDR3aa: CASSPRAGAYGYTF
abundance: few; d_gene: TRBD2; j_gene: TRBJ2-3; v_gene: TRBV5-4; CDR3nt: TGTGCCAGCAGCTTGGAATCTAGCGGAAGCACAGATACGCAGTATTTT; CDR3aa: CASSLESSGSTDTQYF
abundance: few; d_gene: NA; j_gene: TRBJ1-1; v_gene: TRBV7-9; CDR3nt: TGTGCCAGCAGCCTCCGCGGGCAGAACACTGAAGCTTTCTTT; CDR3aa: CASSLRGQNTEAFF
abundance: few; d_gene: TRBD1; j_gene: TRBJ1-5; v_gene: TRBV7-9; CDR3nt: TGTGCCAGCAGCTCGGGACAGTCAGTTTCGCGGGAGCCCCAGCATTTT; CDR3aa: CASSSGQSVSREPQHF
abundance: NA; d_gene: NA; j_gene: TRBJ2-2; v_gene: TRBV6-4; CDR3nt: TGTGCCACCCCTCGGGGTTCGGACACCGGGGAGCTGTTTTTT; CDR3aa: CATPRGSDTGELFF
abundance: NA; d_gene: TRBD1; j_gene: TRBJ2-3; v_gene: TRBV11-3; CDR3nt: TGTGCCAGCAGTCTTGGACAGGGGGCGGCAGATACGCAGTATTTT; CDR3aa: CASSLGQGAADTQYF
abundance: NA; d_gene: TRBD1; j_gene: TRBJ2-3; v_gene: TRBV6-1; CDR3nt: TGTGCCAGCAGTAGGGACAGGGGGCTGGATACGCAGTATTTT; CDR3aa: CASSRDRGLDTQYF
abundance: NA; d_gene: TRBD2; j_gene: TRBJ2-1; v_gene: TRBV5-1; CDR3nt: TGCGCCAGCAGCGCGGGGGGGCCACCTTACAATGAGCAGTTCTTC; CDR3aa: CASSAGGPPYNEQFF
abundance: NA; d_gene: NA; j_gene: TRBJ2-7; v_gene: TRBV10-3; CDR3nt: TGTGCCATCAGGGGGCAGACCCTAAGCTCCTACGAGCAGTACTTC; CDR3aa: CAIRGQTLSSYEQYF
abundance: many; d_gene: TRBD1; j_gene: TRBJ2-7; v_gene: TRBV7-6; CDR3nt: TGTGCCAGCAGCTACCTGGGGGACAGCTACGAGCAGTACTTC; CDR3aa: CASSYLGDSYEQYF
abundance: NA; d_gene: NA; j_gene: TRBJ1-5; v_gene: TRBV27; CDR3nt: TGTGCCAGCAGTTGGACACCCTATAGCAATCAGCCCCAGCATTTT; CDR3aa: CASSWTPYSNQPQHF